The entry that follows covers one T cell receptor beta chain sequence. Its antigen is not known. After removal of 0 bases from V and 3 bases from J, the junction contained 4 bases not matched to a gene. The CDR3 loop spans 15 amino acids. The germline V gene encodes CDR1 MNHEY and CDR2 SVGAGI. Reverse transcription of about 0.45 to 1 ug RNA was performed with random hexamers. Amplification of the TCR beta CDR3 was carried out by immunoSEQ multiplex PCR, which spanned a total of 54 Vbeta and 13 Jbeta segments. TCRdb used MiXCR to reprocess the immunoSEQ multiplex PCR reads, holding one entry per CDR3 protein. Found here are 120,000 or so distinct CDR3 sequences, around 94% of them singletons; the top ten hold around 0.12%. This sample is drawn from a study of CD8 T cells in Susac syndrome. Sequencing of TCR beta, carried out with a high-throughput approach, was applied to CD8+ and CD4+ T cells from the blood. The multiple sclerosis controls consisted of treatment-naive patients with relapsing-remitting disease, either stable or active.

The study's findings and limits: As acknowledged by the study, its TCR sequencing and HLA analysis included a relatively small number of individuals.

This TCR derives from a human donor with multiple sclerosis. The gene calls are TRBV6-5 and TRBJ1-1; TRBD1 aligns across 7 bases. The sample comprised CD4+ T cells from PBMCs. The CDR3 loop reads CASSYSRDSYTEAFF. CDR3 nucleotides: TGTGCCAGCAGTTACTCGCGGGACAGTTACACTGAAGCTTTCTTT.